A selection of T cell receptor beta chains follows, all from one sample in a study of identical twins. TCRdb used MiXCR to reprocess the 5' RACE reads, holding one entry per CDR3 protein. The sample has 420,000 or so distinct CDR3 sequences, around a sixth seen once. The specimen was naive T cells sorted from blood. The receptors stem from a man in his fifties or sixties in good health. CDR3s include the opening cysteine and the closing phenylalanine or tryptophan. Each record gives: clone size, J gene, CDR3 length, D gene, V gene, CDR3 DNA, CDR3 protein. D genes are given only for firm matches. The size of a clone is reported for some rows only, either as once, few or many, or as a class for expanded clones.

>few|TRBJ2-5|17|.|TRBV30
TGTGCCTGGAGTGTACGCTTGAGACTAGTCCCCCAAGAGACCCAGTACTTC
CAWSVRLRLVPQETQYF
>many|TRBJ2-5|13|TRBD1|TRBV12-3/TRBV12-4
TGTGCCAGCAGCCCGACAGGGGTCGGGACCCAGTACTTC
CASSPTGVGTQYF
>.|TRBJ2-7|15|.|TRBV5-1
TGCGCCAGCAGCTACTCCTCCGGGACAATCGACGAGCAGTACTTC
CASSYSSGTIDEQYF
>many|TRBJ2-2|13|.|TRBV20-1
TGCAGTGCTAGAGGGGAACGTACCGGGGAGCTGTTTTTT
CSARGERTGELFF
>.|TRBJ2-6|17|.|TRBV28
TGTGCCAGCAGTTTTCGGGGACTTCCCTCTGGGGCCAACGTCCTGACTTTC
CASSFRGLPSGANVLTF
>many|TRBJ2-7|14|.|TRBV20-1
TGCAGTGCTAGGGTTAGTGGCCTCTCCTACGAGCAGTACTTC
CSARVSGLSYEQYF
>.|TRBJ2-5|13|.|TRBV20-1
TGCAGTGCTAACCCGGAGATAAAAGAGACCCAGTACTTC
CSANPEIKETQYF
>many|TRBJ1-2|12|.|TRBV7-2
TGTGCCAGCAGCTCCTCTAACTATGGCTACACCTTC
CASSSSNYGYTF
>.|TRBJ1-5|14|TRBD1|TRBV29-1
TGCAGCGCCGCGGACAGGGGCGGGAATCAGCCCCAGCATTTT
CSAADRGGNQPQHF
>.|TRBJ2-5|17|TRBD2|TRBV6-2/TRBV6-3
TGTGCCAGCAGTTACCTAGCGGGGGGGCCGAGTGAAGAGACCCAGTACTTC
CASSYLAGGPSEETQYF